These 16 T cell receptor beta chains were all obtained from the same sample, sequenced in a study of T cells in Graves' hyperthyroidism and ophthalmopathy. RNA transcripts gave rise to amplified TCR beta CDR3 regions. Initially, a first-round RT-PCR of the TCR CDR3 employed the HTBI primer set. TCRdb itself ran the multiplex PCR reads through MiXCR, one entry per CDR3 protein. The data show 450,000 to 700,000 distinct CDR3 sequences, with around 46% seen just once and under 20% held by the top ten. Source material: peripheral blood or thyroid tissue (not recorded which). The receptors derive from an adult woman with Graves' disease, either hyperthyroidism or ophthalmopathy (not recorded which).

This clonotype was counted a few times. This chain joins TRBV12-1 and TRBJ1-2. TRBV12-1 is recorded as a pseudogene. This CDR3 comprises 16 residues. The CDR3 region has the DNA TGTGCCAGCAGCTCTCCGCACAGGGGAGTGGAAGATGGCTACACCTTC. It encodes CASSSPHRGVEDGYTF.

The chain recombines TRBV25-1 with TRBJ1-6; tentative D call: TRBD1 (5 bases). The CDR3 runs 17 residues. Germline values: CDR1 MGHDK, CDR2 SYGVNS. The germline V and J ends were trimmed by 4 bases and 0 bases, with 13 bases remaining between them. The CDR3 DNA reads TGTGCCAGCAGTGGCCCAGGGAGGAGCTCCTATAATTCACCCCTCCACTTT. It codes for CASSGPGRSSYNSPLHF.

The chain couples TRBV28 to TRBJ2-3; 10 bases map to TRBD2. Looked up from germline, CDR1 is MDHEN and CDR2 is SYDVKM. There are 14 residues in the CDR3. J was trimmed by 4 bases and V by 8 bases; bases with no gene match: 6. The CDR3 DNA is TGTGCCAGCCACAGCGGGAGGGCCTCAGATACGCAGTATTTT. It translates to CASHSGRASDTQYF.

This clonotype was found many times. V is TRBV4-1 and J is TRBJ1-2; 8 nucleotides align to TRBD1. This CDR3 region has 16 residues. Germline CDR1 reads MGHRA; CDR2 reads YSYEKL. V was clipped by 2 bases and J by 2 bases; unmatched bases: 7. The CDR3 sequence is CASSQPRQGRNYGYTF. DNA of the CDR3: TGCGCCAGCAGCCAACCTCGACAGGGGAGAAACTATGGCTACACCTTC.

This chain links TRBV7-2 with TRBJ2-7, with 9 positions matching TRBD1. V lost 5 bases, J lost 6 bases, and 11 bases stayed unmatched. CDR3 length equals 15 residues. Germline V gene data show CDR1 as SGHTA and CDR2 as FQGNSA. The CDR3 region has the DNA TGTGCCAGCAGCGCCGCGGACAGGGGACGACCCGAGCAGTACTTC. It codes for CASSAADRGRPEQYF. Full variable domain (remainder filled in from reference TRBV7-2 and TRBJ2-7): GAGVSQSPSNKVTEKGKDVELRCDPISGHTALYWYRQSLGQGLEFLIYFQGNSAPDKSGLPSDRFSAERTGGSVSTLTIQRTQQEDSAVYLCASSAADRGRPEQYFGPGTRLTVT.

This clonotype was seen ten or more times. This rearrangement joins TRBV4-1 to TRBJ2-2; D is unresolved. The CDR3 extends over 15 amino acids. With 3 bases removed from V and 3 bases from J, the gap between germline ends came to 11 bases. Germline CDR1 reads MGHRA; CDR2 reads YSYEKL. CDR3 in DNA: TGCGCCAGCAGCCATGTGGCAAGAGACACCGGGGAGCTGTTTTTT. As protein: CASSHVARDTGELFF.

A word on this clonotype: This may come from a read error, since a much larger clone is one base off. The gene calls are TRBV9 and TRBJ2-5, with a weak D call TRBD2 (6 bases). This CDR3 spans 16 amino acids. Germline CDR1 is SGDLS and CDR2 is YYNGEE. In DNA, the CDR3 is TGTGCCAGCAGCGTAGGAGGAGGGACTTCACAAGGGACCCAGTACTTC. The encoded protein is CASSVGGGTSQGTQYF.

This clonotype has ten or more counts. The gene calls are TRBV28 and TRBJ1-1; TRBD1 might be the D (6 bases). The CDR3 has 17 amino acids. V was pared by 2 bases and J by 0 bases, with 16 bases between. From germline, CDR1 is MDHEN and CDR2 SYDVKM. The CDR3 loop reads CASSLDRQQAMNTEAFF. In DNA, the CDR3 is TGTGCCAGCAGTTTAGACAGGCAGCAAGCTATGAACACTGAAGCTTTCTTT.

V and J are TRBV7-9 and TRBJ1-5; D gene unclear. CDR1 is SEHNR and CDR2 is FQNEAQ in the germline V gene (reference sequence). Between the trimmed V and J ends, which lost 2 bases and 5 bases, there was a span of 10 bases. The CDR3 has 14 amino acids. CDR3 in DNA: TGTGCCAGCAGCTTACCGGCGGGTCATCAGCCCCAGCATTTT. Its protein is CASSLPAGHQPQHF.

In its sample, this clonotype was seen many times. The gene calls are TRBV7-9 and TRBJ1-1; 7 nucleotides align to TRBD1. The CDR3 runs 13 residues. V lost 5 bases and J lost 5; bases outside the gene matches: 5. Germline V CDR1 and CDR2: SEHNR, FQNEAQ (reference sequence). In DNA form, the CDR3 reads TGTGCCAGCAGCACAAACAGGGGAACTGAAGCTTTCTTT. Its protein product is CASSTNRGTEAFF.

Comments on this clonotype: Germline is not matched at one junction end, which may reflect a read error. Written as DNA, the CDR3 is TGTGCCAGCAGGGGACTAGTGGATACCGGGGAGCTGTACTTC. Translation gives CASRGLVDTGELYF. This rearrangement joins TRBV2 to TRBJ2-7, with 8 bases identical to TRBD2. This CDR3 is built from 14 residues. In germline, CDR1 is SNHLY, CDR2 FYNNEI.

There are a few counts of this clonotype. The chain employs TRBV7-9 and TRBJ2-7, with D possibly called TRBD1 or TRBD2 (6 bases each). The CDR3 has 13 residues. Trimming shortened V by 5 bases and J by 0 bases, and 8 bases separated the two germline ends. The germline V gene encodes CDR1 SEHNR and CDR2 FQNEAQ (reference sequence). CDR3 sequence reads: CASSTGASYEQYF. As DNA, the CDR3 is TGTGCCAGCAGCACGGGGGCCTCCTACGAGCAGTACTTC.

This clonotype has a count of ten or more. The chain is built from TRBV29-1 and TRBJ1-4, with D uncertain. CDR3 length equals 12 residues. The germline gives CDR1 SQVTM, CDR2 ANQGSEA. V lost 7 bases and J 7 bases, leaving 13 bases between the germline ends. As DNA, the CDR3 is TGCAGCGGAGGGCAGCACCTTGAAAAACTGTTTTTT. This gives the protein CSGGQHLEKLFF.

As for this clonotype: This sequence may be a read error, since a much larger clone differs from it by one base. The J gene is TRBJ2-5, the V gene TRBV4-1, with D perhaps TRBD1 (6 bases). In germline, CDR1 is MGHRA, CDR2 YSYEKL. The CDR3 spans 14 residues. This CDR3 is CAGSQEGRGETQYF. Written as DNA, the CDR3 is TGCGCCGGCAGCCAAGAGGGAAGGGGGGAGACCCAGTACTTC.

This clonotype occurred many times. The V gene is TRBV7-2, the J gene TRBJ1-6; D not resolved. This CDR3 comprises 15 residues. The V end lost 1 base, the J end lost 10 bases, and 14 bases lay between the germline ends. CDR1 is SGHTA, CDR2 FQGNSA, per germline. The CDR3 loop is CASSLVRSVRSPLHF. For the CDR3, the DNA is TGTGCCAGCAGCTTAGTTCGGTCAGTTCGATCACCCCTCCACTTT.

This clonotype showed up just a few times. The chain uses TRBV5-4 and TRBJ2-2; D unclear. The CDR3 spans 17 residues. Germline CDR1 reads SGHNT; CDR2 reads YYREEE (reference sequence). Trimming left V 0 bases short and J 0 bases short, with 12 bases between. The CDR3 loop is CASSLDVERSNTGELFF. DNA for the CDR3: TGTGCCAGCAGCTTGGATGTGGAACGATCGAACACCGGGGAGCTGTTTTTT.